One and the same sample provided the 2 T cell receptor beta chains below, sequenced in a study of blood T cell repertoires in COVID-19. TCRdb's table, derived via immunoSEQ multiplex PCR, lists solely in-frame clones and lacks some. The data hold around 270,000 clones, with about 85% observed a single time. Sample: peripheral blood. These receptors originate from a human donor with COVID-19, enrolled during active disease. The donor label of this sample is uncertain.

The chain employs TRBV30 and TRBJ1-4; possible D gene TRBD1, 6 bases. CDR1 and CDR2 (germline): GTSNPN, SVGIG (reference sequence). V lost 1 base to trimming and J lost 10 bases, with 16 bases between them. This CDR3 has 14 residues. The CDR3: CAWSESTGHRKLFF. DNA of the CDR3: TGTGCCTGGAGTGAAAGCACAGGGCATCGAAAACTGTTTTTT.

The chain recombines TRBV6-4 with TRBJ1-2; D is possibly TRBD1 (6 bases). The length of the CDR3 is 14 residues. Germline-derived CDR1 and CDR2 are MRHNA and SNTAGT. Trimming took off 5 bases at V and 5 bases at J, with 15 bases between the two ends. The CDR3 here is CASSPQGFAYGYTF. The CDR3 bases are TGTGCCAGCAGTCCACAGGGCTTCGCTTATGGCTACACCTTC.